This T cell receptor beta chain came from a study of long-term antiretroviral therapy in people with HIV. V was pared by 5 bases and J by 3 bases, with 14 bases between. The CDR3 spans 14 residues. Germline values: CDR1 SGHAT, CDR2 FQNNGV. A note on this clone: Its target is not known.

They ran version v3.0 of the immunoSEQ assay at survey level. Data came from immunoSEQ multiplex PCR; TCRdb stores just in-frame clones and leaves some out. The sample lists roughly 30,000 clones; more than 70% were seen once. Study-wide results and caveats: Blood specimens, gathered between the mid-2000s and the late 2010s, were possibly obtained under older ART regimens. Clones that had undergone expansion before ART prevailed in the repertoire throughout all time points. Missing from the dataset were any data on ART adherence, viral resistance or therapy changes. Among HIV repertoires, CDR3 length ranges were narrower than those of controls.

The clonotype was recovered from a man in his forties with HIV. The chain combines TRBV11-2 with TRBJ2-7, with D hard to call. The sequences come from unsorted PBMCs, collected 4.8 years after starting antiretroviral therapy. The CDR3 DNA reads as TGTGCCAGCAGCCCAGACACGAAAAACTACGAGCAGTACTTC. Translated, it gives CASSPDTKNYEQYF.